This T cell receptor (beta chain) was obtained from a study of post-analysis software for immune sequencing data. TCR beta cDNA libraries included unique molecular identifiers. TCRdb processed the PCR reads anew with MiXCR; each CDR3 protein has one entry. This sample yields about 260,000 distinct CDR3 sequences, of which 36% are seen a single time; around 4.8% belongs to the top ten. Findings and limits, study-wide: Patients with multiple sclerosis recorded significantly lower normalized Chao1 diversity than controls, the study found.

This clonotype has ten or more counts. Its target is unknown. This clonotype originated in a girl between 10 and 17 years old with multiple sclerosis. The sequenced sample was blood.

CDR3 protein: CASSQVGLAEETQYF. CDR3 sequence (DNA): TGCGCCAGCAGCCAAGTGGGGCTAGCGGAGGAGACCCAGTACTTC. The chain links TRBV4-1 to TRBJ2-5, with 7 bases identical to TRBD2. V shed 1 base and J 5 bases; nucleotides not matched to a gene: 7. The CDR3 spans 15 residues. CDR1 is MGHRA and CDR2 is YSYEKL in the germline V gene.